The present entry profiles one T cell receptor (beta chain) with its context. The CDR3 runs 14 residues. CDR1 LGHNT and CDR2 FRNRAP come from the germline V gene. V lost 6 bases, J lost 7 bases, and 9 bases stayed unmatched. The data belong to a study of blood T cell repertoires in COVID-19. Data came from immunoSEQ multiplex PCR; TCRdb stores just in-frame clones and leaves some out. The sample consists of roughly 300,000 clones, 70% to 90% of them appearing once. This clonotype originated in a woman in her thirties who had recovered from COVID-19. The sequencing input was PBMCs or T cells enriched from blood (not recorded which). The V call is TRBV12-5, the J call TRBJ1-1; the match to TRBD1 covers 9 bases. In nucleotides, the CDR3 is TGTGCTAGTGGCCACCTGGGACAGGGCCGTGAAGCTTTCTTT. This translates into CASGHLGQGREAFF.